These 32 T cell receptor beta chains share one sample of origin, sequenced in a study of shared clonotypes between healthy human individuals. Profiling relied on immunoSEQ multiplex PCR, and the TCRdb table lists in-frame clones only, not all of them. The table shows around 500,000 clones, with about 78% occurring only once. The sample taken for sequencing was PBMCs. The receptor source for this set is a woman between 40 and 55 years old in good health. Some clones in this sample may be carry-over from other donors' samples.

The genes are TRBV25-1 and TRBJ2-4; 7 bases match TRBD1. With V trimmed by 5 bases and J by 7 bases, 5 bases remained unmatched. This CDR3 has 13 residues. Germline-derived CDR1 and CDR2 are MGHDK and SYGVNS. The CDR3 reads CASSKGQWNIQYF. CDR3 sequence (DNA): TGTGCCAGCAGTAAGGGACAGTGGAACATTCAGTACTTC.

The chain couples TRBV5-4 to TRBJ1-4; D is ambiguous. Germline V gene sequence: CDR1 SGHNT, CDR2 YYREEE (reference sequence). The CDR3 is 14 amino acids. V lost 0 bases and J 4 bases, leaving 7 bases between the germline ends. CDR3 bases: TGTGCCAGCAGCTTGGAACACCATAATGAAAAACTGTTTTTT. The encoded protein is CASSLEHHNEKLFF.

CDR3 bases: TGCAGCGTTGAATCTAACTATGGCTACACCTTC. Translation gives CSVESNYGYTF. The rearrangement links TRBV29-1 to TRBJ1-2; D ambiguous. CDR1 is SQVTM, CDR2 ANQGSEA, per germline. Trimming left V 2 bases short and J 0 bases short, with 1 base between. CDR3 size: 11 residues.

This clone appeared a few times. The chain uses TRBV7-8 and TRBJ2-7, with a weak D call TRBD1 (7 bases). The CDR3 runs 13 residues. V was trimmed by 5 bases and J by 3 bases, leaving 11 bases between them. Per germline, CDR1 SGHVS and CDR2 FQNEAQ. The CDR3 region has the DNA TGTGCCAGCAGCGCGGGACAGAGCTACGAGCAGTACTTC. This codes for CASSAGQSYEQYF.

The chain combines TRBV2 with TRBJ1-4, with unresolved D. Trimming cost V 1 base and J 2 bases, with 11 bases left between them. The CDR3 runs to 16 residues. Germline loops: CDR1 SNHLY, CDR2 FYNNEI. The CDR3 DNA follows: TGTGCCAGCAGTGAAGAACGGGCAGGCACTAATGAAAAACTGTTTTTT. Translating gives CASSEERAGTNEKLFF.

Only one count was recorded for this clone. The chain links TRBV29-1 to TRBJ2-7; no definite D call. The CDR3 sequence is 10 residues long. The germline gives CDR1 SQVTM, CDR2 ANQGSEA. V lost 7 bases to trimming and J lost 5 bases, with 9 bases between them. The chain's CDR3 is CSDGFHEQYF. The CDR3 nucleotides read TGCAGCGACGGGTTCCACGAGCAGTACTTC.

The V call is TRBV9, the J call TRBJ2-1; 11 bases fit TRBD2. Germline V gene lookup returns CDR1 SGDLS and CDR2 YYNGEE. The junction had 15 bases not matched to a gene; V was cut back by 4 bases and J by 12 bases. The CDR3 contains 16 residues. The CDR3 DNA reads TGTGCCAGCAGCCCCGGAGCGGGACTAGCGGCCTACGGGCAGTTCTTC. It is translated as CASSPGAGLAAYGQFF.

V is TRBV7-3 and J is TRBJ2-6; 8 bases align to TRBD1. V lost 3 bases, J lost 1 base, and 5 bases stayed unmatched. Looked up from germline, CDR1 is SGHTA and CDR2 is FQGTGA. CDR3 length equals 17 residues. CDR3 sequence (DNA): TGTGCCAGCAGCTTCCAACAGGGGGTGTCTGGGGCCAACGTCCTGACTTTC. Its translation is CASSFQQGVSGANVLTF.

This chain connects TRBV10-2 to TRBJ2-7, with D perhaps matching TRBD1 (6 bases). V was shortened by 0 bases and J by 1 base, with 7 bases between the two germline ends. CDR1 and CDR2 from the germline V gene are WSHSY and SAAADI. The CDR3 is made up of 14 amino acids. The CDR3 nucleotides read TGCGCCAGCAGTGAGTCAGGGGGTTCCTACGAGCAGTACTTC. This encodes CASSESGGSYEQYF.

The chain's CDR3 is CASSLNPSGSSYNEQFF. The CDR3 coding sequence is TGCGCCAGCAGCTTGAACCCTAGCGGGAGCTCCTACAATGAGCAGTTCTTC. This rearrangement joins TRBV5-1 to TRBJ2-1; TRBD2 agrees at 10 bases. J lost 0 bases, V lost 1 base, and 4 bases had no gene match. This CDR3 contains 17 residues. The germline CDR1 and CDR2 sequences are SGHRS and YFSETQ.

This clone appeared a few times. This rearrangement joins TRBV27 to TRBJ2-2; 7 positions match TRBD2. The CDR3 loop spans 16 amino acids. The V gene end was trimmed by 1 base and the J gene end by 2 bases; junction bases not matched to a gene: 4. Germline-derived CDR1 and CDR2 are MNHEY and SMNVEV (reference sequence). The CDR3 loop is CASSLLGGANTGELFF. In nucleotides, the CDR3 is TGTGCCAGCAGTTTATTGGGAGGGGCCAACACCGGGGAGCTGTTTTTT.

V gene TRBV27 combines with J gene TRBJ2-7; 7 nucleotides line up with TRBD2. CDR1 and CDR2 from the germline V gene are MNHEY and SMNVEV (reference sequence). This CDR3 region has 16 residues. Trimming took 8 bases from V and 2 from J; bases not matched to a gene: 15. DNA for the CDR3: TGTGCCAGCGTCTCCTCGGGCGGGAGAGGAACCTACGAGCAGTACTTC. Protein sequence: CASVSSGGRGTYEQYF.

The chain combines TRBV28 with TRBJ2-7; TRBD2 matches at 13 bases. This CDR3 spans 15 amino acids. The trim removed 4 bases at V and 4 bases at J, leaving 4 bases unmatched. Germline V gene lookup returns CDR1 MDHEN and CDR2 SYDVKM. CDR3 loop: CASSSRTSGSYEQYF. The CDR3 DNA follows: TGTGCCAGCAGTTCCCGGACTAGCGGGAGTTACGAGCAGTACTTC.

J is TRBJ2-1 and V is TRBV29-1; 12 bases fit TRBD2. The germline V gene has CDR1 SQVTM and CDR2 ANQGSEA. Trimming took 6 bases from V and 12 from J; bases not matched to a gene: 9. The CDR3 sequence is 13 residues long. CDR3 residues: CSVGLAGMVGQFF. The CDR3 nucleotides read TGCAGCGTCGGACTAGCGGGAATGGTCGGGCAGTTCTTC.

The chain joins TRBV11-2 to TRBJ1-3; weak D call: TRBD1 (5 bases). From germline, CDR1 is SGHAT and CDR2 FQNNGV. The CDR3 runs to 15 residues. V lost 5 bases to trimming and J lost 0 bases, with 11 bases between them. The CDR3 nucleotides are TGTGCCAGCAGCAAACGGGACCGCTCTGGAAACACCATATATTTT. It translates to CASSKRDRSGNTIYF.

The chain's CDR3 is CASSSNTLGSGNTIYF. The DNA for the CDR3 is TGTGCCAGCAGTTCCAACACTCTAGGCTCTGGAAACACCATATATTTT. The V and J genes are TRBV27 and TRBJ1-3; D remains unclear. Germline V gene data show CDR1 as MNHEY and CDR2 as SMNVEV (reference sequence). CDR3 size: 16 residues. Trimming cost V 4 bases and J 0 bases, with 13 bases left between them.

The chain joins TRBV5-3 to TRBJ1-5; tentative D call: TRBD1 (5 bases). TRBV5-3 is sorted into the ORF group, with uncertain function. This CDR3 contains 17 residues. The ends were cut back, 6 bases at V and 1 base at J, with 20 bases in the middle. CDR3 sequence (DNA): TGTGCCAGAAACCCCAGCTGGGGAGGGGAGAGCAATCAGCCCCAGCATTTT. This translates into CARNPSWGGESNQPQHF.

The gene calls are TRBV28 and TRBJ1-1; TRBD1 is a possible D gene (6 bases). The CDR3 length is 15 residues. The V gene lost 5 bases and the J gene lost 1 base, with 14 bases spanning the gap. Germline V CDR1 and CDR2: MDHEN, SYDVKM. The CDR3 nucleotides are TGTGCCAGCAGTCCCCCGACAGGTTCGAACACTGAAGCTTTCTTT. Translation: CASSPPTGSNTEAFF. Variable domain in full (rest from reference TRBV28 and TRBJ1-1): DVKVTQSSRYLVKRTGEKVFLECVQDMDHENMFWYRQDPGLGLRLIYFSYDVKMKEKGDIPEGYSVSREKKERFSLILESASTNQTSMYLCASSPPTGSNTEAFFGQGTRLTVV.

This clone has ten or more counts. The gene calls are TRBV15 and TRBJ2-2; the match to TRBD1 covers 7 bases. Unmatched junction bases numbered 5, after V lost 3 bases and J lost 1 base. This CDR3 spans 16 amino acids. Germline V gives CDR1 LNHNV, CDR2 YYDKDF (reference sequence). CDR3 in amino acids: CATSSRDSRNTGELFF. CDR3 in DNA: TGTGCCACCAGCAGTCGGGACAGCAGGAACACCGGGGAGCTGTTTTTT.

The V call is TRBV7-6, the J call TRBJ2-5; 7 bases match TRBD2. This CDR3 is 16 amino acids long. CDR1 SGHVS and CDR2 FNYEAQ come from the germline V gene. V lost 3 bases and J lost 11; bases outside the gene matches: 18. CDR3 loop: CASSFYVGRSLREQYF. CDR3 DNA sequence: TGTGCCAGCAGCTTCTATGTCGGGAGGAGCCTTAGGGAGCAGTACTTC.

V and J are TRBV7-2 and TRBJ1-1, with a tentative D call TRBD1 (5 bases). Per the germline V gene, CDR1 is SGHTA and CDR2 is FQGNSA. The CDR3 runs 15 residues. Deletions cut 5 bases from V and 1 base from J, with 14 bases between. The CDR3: CASSIDGATNTEAFF. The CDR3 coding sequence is TGTGCCAGCAGCATCGATGGGGCCACGAACACTGAAGCTTTCTTT. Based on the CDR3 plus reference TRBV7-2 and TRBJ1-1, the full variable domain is GAGVSQSPSNKVTEKGKDVELRCDPISGHTALYWYRQSLGQGLEFLIYFQGNSAPDKSGLPSDRFSAERTGGSVSTLTIQRTQQEDSAVYLCASSIDGATNTEAFFGQGTRLTVV.

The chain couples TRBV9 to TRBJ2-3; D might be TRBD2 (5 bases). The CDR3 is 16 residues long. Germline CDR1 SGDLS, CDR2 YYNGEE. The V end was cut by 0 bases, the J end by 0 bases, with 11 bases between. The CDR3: CASSVEPSGSTDTQYF. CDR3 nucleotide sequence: TGTGCCAGCAGCGTAGAGCCCAGCGGTAGCACAGATACGCAGTATTTT.

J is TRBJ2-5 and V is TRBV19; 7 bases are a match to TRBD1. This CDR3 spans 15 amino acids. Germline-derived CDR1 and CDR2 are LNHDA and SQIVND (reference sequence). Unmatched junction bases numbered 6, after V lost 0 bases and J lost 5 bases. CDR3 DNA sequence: TGTGCCAGTAGTATAGACCAGAGGGGGCACGAGACCCAGTACTTC. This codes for CASSIDQRGHETQYF.

The CDR3 loop is CASSLRIGTEIYEQYF. The CDR3 nucleotides read TGTGCCAGCAGCCTAAGAATCGGGACAGAGATATACGAGCAGTACTTC. The rearrangement uses TRBV9 and TRBJ2-7, with 7 bases identical to TRBD1. The CDR3 length is 16 residues. Germline assignment: CDR1 SGDLS and CDR2 YYNGEE. J gave up 4 bases and V 4 bases, and 14 bases lay outside the gene matches.

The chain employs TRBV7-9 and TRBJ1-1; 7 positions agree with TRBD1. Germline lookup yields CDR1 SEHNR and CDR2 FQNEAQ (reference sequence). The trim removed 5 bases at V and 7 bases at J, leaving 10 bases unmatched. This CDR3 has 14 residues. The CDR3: CASSVDRELGEAFF. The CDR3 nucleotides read TGTGCCAGCAGCGTTGACAGGGAACTTGGTGAAGCTTTCTTT.

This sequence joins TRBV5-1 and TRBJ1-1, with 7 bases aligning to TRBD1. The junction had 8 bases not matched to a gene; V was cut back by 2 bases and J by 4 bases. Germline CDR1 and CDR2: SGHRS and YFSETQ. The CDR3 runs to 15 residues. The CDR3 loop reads CASSLQGLQGTEAFF. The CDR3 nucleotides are TGCGCCAGCAGCTTACAGGGGCTCCAGGGCACTGAAGCTTTCTTT. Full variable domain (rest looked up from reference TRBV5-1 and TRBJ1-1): KAGVTQTPRYLIKTRGQQVTLSCSPISGHRSVSWYQQTPGQGLQFLFEYFSETQRNKGNFPGRFSGRQFSNSRSEMNVSTLELGDSALYLCASSLQGLQGTEAFFGQGTRLTVV.

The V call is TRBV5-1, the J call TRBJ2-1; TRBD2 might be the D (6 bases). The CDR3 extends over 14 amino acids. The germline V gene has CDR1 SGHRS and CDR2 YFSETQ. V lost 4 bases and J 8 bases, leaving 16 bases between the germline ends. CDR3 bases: TGCGCCAGCAGCGGACTATCAAATGTCGATGAGCAGTTCTTC. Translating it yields CASSGLSNVDEQFF. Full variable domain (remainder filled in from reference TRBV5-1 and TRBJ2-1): KAGVTQTPRYLIKTRGQQVTLSCSPISGHRSVSWYQQTPGQGLQFLFEYFSETQRNKGNFPGRFSGRQFSNSRSEMNVSTLELGDSALYLCASSGLSNVDEQFFGPGTRLTVL.

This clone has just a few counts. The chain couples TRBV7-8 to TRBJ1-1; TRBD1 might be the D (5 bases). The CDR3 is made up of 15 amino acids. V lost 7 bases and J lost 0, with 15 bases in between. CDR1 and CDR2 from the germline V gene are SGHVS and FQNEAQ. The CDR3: CASNSRAPMNTEAFF. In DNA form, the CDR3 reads TGTGCCAGCAATTCCAGGGCCCCCATGAACACTGAAGCTTTCTTT. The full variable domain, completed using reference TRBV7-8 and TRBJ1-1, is GAGVSQSPRYKVAKRGQDVALRCDPISGHVSLFWYQQALGQGPEFLTYFQNEAQLDKSGLPSDRFFAERPEGSVSTLKIQRTQQEDSAVYLCASNSRAPMNTEAFFGQGTRLTVV.

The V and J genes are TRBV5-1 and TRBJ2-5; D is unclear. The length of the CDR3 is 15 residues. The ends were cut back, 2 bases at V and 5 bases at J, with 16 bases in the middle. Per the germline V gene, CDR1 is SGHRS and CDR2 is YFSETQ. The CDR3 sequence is CASSFGPSEIETQYF. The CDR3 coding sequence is TGCGCCAGCAGCTTCGGCCCCAGCGAGATTGAGACCCAGTACTTC.

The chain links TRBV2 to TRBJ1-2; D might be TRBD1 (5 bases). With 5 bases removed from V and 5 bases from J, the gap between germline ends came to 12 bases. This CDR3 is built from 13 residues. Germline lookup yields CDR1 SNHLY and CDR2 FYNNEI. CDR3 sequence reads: CASSPGRVYGYTF. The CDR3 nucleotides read TGTGCCAGCAGTCCGGGCAGGGTTTATGGCTACACCTTC.

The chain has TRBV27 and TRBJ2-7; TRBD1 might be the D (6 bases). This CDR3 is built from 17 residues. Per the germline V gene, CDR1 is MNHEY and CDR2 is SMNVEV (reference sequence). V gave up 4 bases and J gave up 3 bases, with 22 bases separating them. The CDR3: CASSYGRFRGSLYEQYF. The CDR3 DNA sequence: TGTGCCAGCAGTTACGGAAGATTCAGGGGCTCCCTCTACGAGCAGTACTTC.

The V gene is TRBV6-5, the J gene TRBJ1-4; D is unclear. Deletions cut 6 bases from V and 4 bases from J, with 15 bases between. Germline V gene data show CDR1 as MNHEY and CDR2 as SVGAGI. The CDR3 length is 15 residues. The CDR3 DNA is TGTGCCAGCAGCCGCCGAGTTGCGGGTAATGAAAAACTGTTTTTT. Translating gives CASSRRVAGNEKLFF.